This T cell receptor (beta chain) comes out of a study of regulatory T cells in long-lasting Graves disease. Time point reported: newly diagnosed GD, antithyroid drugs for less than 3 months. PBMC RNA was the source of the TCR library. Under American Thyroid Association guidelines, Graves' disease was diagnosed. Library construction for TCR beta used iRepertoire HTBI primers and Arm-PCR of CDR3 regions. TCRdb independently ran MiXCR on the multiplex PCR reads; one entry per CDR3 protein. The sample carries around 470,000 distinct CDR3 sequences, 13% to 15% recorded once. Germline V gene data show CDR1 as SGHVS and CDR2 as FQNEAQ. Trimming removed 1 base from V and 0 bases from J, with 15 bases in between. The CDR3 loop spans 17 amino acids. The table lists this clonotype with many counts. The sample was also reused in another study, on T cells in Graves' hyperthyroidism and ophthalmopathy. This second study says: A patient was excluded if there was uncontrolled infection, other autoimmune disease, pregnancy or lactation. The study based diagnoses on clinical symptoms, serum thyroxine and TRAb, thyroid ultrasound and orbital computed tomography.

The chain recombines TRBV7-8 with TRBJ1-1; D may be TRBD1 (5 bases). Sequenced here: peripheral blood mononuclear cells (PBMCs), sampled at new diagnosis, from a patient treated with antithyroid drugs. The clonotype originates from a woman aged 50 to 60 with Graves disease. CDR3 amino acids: CASSLGQGGRMNTEAFF. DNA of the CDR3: TGTGCCAGCAGCTTAGGGCAGGGAGGCAGAATGAACACTGAAGCTTTCTTT. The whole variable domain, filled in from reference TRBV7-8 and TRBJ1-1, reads GAGVSQSPRYKVAKRGQDVALRCDPISGHVSLFWYQQALGQGPEFLTYFQNEAQLDKSGLPSDRFFAERPEGSVSTLKIQRTQQEDSAVYLCASSLGQGGRMNTEAFFGQGTRLTVV.